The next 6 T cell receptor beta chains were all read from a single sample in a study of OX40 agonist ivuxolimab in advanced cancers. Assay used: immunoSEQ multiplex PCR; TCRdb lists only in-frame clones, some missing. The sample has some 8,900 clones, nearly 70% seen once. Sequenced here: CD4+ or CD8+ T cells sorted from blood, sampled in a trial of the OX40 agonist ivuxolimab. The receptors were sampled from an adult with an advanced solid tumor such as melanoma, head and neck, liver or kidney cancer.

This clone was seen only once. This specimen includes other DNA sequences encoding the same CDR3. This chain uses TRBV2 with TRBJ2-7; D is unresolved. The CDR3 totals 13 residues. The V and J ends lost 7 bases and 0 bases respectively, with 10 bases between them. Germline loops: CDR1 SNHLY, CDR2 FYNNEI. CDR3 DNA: TGTGCCAGCATGGGCGGAGCCTCCTACGAGCAGTACTTC. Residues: CASMGGASYEQYF.

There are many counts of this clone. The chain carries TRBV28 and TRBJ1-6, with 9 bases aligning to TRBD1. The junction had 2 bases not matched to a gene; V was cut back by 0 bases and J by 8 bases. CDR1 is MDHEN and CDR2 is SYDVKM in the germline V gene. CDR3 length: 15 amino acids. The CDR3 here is CASSLWGTGYSPLHF. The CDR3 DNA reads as TGTGCCAGCAGTTTATGGGGGACAGGGTATTCACCCCTCCACTTT.

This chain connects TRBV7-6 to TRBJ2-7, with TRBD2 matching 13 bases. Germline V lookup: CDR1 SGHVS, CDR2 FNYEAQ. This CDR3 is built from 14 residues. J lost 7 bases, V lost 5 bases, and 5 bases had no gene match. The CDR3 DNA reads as TGTGCCAGCAGCCTCTTGACTAGCGGGGGGGAGCAGTACTTC. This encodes CASSLLTSGGEQYF.

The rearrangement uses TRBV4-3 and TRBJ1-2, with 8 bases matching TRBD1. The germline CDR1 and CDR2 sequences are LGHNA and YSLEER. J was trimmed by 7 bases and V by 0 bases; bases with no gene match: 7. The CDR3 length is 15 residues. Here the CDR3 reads CASSQDKAGGGGYTF. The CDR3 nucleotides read TGCGCCAGCAGCCAAGATAAGGCAGGGGGCGGTGGCTACACCTTC.

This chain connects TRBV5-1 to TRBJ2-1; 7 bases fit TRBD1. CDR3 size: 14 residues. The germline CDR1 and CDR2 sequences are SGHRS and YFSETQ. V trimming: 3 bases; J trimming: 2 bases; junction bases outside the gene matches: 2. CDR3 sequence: CASSWGTAYNEQFF. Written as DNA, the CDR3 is TGCGCCAGCAGCTGGGGGACAGCCTACAATGAGCAGTTCTTC.

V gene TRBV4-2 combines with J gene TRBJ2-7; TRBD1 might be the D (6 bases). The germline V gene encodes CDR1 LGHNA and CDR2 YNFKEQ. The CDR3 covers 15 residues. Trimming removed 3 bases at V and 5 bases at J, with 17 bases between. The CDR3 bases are TGTGCCAGCAGCCATACACAGGGAGCTGGTAACGAGCAGTACTTC. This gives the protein CASSHTQGAGNEQYF.